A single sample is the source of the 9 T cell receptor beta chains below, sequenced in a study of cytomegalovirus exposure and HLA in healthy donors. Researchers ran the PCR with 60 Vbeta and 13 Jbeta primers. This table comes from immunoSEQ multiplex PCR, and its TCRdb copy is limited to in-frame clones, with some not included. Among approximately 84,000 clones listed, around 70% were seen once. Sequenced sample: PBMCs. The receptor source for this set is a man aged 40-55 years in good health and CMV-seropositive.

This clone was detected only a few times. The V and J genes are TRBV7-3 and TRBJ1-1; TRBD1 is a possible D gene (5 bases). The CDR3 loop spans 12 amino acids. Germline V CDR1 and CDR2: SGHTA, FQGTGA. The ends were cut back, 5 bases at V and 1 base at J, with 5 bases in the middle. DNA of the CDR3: TGTGCCAGCAGCCAGGGGAACACTGAAGCTTTCTTT. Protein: CASSQGNTEAFF. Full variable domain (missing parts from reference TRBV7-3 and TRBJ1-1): GAGVSQTPSNKVTEKGKYVELRCDPISGHTALYWYRQSLGQGPEFLIYFQGTGAADDSGLPNDRFFAVRPEGSVSTLKIQRTERGDSAVYLCASSQGNTEAFFGQGTRLTVV.

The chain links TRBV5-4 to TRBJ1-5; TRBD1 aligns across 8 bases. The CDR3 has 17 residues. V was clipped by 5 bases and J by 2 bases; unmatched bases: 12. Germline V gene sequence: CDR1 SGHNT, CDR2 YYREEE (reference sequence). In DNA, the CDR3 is TGTGCCAGCAGTTTCTCGCAGGGGGCGATACGCAATCAGCCCCAGCATTTT. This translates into CASSFSQGAIRNQPQHF.

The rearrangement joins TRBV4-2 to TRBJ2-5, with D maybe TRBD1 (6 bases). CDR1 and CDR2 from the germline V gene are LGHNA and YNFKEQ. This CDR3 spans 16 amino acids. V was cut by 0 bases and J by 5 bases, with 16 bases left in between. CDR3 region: CASSQDYRDSWETQYF. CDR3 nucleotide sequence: TGTGCCAGCAGCCAAGATTACAGGGATAGCTGGGAGACCCAGTACTTC.

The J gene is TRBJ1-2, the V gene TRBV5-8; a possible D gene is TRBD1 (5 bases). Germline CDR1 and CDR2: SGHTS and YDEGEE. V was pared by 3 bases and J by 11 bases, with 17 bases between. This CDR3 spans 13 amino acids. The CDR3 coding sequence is TGTGCCAGCAGCTCCCCTACAGGAATCGGGTACACCTTC. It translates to CASSSPTGIGYTF.

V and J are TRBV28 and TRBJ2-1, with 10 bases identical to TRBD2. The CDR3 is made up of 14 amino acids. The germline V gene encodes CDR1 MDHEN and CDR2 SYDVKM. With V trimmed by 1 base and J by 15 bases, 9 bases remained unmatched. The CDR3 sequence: CASSLSSSGSDWFF. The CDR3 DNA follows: TGTGCCAGCAGTTTATCGTCTAGCGGGAGTGATTGGTTCTTC.

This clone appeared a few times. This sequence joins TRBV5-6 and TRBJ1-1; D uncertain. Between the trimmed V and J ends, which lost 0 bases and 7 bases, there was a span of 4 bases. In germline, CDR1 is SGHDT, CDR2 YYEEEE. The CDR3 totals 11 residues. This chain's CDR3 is CASSLGSEAFF. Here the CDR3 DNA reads TGTGCCAGCAGCTTGGGGAGTGAAGCTTTCTTT. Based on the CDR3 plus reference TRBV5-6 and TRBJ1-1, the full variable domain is DAGVTQSPTHLIKTRGQQVTLRCSPKSGHDTVSWYQQALGQGPQFIFQYYEEEERQRGNFPDRFSGHQFPNYSSELNVNALLLGDSALYLCASSLGSEAFFGQGTRLTVV.

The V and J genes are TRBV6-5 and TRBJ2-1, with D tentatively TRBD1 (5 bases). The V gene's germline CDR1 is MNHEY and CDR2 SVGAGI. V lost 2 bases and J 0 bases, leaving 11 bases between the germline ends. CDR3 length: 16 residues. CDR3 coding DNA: TGTGCCAGCAGTTACGGGGCTCCGAGCTCCTACAATGAGCAGTTCTTC. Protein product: CASSYGAPSSYNEQFF.

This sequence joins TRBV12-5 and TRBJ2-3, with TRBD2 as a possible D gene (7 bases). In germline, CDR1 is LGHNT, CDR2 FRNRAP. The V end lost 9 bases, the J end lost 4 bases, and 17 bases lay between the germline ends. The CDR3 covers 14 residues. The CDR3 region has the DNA TGTGCTAGCAGGAGGGGGGGGAGCGCAGATACGCAGTATTTT. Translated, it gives CASRRGGSADTQYF.

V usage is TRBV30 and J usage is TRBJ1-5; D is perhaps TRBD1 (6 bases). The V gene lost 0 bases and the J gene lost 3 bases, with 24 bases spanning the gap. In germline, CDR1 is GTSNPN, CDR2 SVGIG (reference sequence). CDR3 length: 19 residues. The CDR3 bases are TGTGCCTGGAGTGTACGGGTCTTAATTGGGGACATAGTCAATCAGCCCCAGCATTTT. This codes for CAWSVRVLIGDIVNQPQHF.